Given below is one T cell receptor (beta chain) in context. What it binds is unknown. A library of TCRbeta sequences, prepared with unique molecular identifiers, was generated. TCRdb ran MiXCR on the PCR reads and lists one entry per CDR3 protein. This sample yields 300,000 to 400,000 distinct CDR3 sequences, of which approximately 20% are seen a single time; around 9.9% belongs to the top ten. Germline assignment: CDR1 DFQATT and CDR2 SNEGSKA (reference sequence). This CDR3 is built from 14 residues. V was pared by 1 base and J by 2 bases, with 4 bases of the junction left unmatched. The sample originates from a study of T-cell reconstitution after alpha-beta-depleted transplantation in children. General study results and limits: Several hundred expanded graft clones reportedly were the source of alpha-beta T cells about two months after transplant. From newly produced T cells came most of the T-cell counts and diversity one year after transplant.

This TCR derives from a male patient between 10 and 17 years old who had a stem cell transplant for acute lymphoblastic leukemia, so the T cells may come from the graft donor. This specimen consisted of PBMCs, mostly from graft donor cells, obtained 180 days after TCRalphabeta/CD19-depleted stem cell transplant. The chain links TRBV20-1 to TRBJ1-2, with TRBD1 matching 7 bases. CDR3 sequence reads: CSARGPGQNYGYTF. For the CDR3, the DNA is TGCAGTGCTAGAGGACCGGGACAGAACTATGGCTACACCTTC.